The T cell receptor beta chain described here comes from a study of blood T cell repertoires in COVID-19. Study details: Samples of COVID-19 (acute and convalescent) were obtained from the United States, Italy and Spain.

Germline CDR1 and CDR2: SQVTM and ANQGSEA. V was cut by 0 bases and J by 0 bases, with 9 bases left in between. The CDR3 covers 14 residues. Assay: immunoSEQ multiplex PCR; the TCRdb copy retains only in-frame clones and omits some. The sample contains a few hundred thousand clones, around 83% of which appear only once. The sequencing input was peripheral blood. The clonotype comes from a man younger than 30 with active or convalescent COVID-19. The J gene is TRBJ2-7, the V gene TRBV29-1, with a weak D call TRBD1 (5 bases). The CDR3: CSVEEGHLSYEQYF. The CDR3 nucleotides are TGCAGCGTTGAAGAGGGGCACCTCTCCTACGAGCAGTACTTC.